This T cell receptor (beta chain) derives from a study of blood T cell repertoires in COVID-19. The CDR3 has 14 amino acids. After removal of 6 bases from V and 5 bases from J, the junction contained 12 bases not matched to a gene. Per the germline V gene, CDR1 is SQVTM and CDR2 is ANQGSEA. Libraries were prepared by immunoSEQ multiplex PCR; TCRdb keeps only in-frame clonotypes and omits some of them. The data hold about 400,000 clones, with around 90% observed a single time. This clone was observed a single time. The TCR comes from a woman between 35 and 50 years old with acute COVID-19. Specimen: PBMCs or T cells enriched from blood (not recorded which). This chain links TRBV29-1 with TRBJ2-7; 8 nucleotides match TRBD1. The CDR3 bases are TGCAGCGTCGTCAGGGGGCGCTTTGGGGACGAGCAGTACTTC. It yields the protein CSVVRGRFGDEQYF.